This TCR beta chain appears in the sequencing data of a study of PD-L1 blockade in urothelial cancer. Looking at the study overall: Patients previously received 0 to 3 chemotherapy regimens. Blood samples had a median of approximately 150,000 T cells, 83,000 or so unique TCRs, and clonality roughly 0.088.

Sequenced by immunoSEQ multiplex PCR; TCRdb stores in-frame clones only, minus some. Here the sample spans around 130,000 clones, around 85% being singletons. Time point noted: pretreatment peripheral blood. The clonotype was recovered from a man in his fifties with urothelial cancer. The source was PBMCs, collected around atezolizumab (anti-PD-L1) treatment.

CDR3 nucleotide sequence: TGTGCCAGCAGCCGTCAATATGGGACAGCCTACGAGCAGTACTTC. Protein sequence: CASSRQYGTAYEQYF. The V call is TRBV7-6, the J call TRBJ2-7; 7 bases match TRBD1. This CDR3 has 15 amino acids. V shed 5 bases, J shed 2 bases, and the junction held 9 bases outside the gene matches. Germline loops: CDR1 SGHVS, CDR2 FNYEAQ. Drawing the rest from reference TRBV7-6 and TRBJ2-7, the complete variable domain is GAGVSQSPRYKVTKRGQDVALRCDPISGHVSLYWYRQALGQGPEFLTYFNYEAQQDKSGLPNDRFSAERPEGSISTLTIQRTEQRDSAMYRCASSRQYGTAYEQYFGPGTRLTVT.